The T cell receptor beta chain described here comes from a study of cytomegalovirus exposure and HLA in healthy donors. Background on the study: A data release that came early held tens of millions of unique TCRs from HLA-typed donors. Whole-study results and caveats: Earlier analysis found most TCR beta V segments productive about 87% or about 30% of the time. Common viral pathogens (according to a later analysis) appeared linked to several of the most significant clusters.

In germline, CDR1 is MGHRA, CDR2 YSYEKL. V trimming: 1 base; J trimming: 3 bases; junction bases outside the gene matches: 11. CDR3 size: 17 residues. Amplification used 60 Vbeta primers and 13 Jbeta primers. Method: immunoSEQ multiplex PCR; TCRdb's copy keeps in-frame clones and lacks some. The data show about 200,000 clones, roughly 80% seen once. This clone was counted a few times. As yet, its antigen is unknown. The gene calls are TRBV4-1 and TRBJ2-7; 8 bases agree with TRBD2. The specimen sequenced was PBMCs. The clonotype originates from a young woman in good health and CMV-seronegative. The CDR3 bases are TGCGCCAGCAGCCAAGCTGGGGGAGCGGGAGCCGGCTACGAGCAGTACGTC. As protein: CASSQAGGAGAGYEQYV.